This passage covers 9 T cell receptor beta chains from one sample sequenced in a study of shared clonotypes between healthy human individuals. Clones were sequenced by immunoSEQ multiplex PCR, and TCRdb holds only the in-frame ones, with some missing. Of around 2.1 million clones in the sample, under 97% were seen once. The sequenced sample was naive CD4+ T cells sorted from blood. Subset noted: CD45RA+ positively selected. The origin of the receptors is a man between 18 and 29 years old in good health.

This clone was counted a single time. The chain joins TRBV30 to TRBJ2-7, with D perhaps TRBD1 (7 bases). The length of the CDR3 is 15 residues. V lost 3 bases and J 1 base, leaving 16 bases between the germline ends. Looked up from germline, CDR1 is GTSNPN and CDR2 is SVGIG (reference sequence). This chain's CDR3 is CAWSNRGTVSYEQYF. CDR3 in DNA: TGTGCCTGGAGCAACCGCGGGACAGTTTCCTACGAGCAGTACTTC.

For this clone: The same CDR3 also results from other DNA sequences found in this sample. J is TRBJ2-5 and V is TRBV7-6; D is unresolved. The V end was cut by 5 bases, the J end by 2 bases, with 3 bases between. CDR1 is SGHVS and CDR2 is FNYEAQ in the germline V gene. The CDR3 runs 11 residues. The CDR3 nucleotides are TGTGCCAGCAGCCTGCAAGAGACCCAGTACTTC. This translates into CASSLQETQYF.

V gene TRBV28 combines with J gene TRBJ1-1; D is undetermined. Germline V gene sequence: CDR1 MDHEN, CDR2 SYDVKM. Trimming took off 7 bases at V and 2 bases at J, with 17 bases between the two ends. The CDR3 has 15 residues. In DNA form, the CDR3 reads TGTGCCAGCACTATACCACGAGGAGCAAACACTGAAGCTTTCTTT. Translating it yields CASTIPRGANTEAFF.

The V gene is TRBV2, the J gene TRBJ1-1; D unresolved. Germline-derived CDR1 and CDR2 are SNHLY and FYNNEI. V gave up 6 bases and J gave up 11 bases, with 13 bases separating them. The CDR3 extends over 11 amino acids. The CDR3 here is CASRAGKDAFF. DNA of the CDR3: TGTGCCAGCAGGGCCGGGAAGGATGCTTTCTTT.

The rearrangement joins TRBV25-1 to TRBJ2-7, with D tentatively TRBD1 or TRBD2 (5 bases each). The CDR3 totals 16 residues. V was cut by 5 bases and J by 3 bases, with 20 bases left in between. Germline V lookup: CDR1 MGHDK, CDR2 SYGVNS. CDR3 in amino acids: CASSSSRDGTGYEQYF. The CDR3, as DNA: TGTGCCAGCAGTTCCTCCCGGGACGGAACTGGCTACGAGCAGTACTTC.

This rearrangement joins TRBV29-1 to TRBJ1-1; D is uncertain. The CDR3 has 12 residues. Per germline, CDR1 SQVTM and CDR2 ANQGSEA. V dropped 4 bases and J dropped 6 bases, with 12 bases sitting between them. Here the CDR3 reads CSVVPIGPEAFF. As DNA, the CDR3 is TGCAGCGTTGTCCCGATTGGGCCTGAAGCTTTCTTT.

The CDR3 bases are TGTGCCAGCAGCTTCACGTTGGATGGCTACACCTTC. Protein sequence: CASSFTLDGYTF. The V gene is TRBV7-2, the J gene TRBJ1-2; D not resolved. The CDR3 extends over 12 amino acids. V lost 3 bases to trimming and J lost 6 bases, with 8 bases between them. Germline V CDR1 and CDR2: SGHTA, FQGNSA.

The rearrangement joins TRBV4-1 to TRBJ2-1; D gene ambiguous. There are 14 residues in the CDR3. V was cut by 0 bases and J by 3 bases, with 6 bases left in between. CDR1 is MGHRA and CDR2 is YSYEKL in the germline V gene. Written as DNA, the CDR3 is TGCGCCAGCAGCCAAGATCACAGCTACAATGAGCAGTTCTTC. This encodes CASSQDHSYNEQFF.

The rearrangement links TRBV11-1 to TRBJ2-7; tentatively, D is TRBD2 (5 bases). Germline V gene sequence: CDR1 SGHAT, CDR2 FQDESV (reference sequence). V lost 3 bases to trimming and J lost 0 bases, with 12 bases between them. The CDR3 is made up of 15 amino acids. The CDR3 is CASSFSGLSSYEQYF. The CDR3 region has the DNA TGTGCCAGCAGCTTCAGCGGACTCAGCTCCTACGAGCAGTACTTC. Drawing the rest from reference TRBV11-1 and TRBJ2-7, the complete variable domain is EAEVAQSPRYKITEKSQAVAFWCDPISGHATLYWYRQILGQGPELLVQFQDESVVDDSQLPKDRFSAERLKGVDSTLKIQPAELGDSAMYLCASSFSGLSSYEQYFGPGTRLTVT.